This T cell receptor beta chain is from a study of blood T cell repertoires in COVID-19. Overall study context: Spain, Italy and the United States supplied samples that represented acute and convalescent COVID-19.

Original methodology: Scientists estimated how many nucleated cells there were by amplifying reference gene primers. Assay used: immunoSEQ multiplex PCR; TCRdb lists only in-frame clones, some missing. D and trimming come from the DNA, and the V and J calls and clone size come from that table. The repertoire holds 69,000 or so clones, with 90% as singletons. The table lists this clone with a count of one. Trimming cost V 1 base and J 1 base; bases outside gene matches: 6. This CDR3 has 16 residues. The V gene's germline CDR1 is SGHNT and CDR2 YENEEA. V gene TRBV11-3 combines with J gene TRBJ2-5; the match to TRBD2 covers 7 bases. The source of this sequence is a man between 45 and 60 years old with acute or convalescent COVID-19. Sequencing used peripheral blood. The CDR3: CASSLVLASGQETQYF. As DNA, the CDR3 is TGTGCCAGCAGCTTAGTTTTGGCTAGCGGCCAAGAGACCCAGTACTTC.